Below are 20 T cell receptor beta chains sequenced from a single sample in a study of T cell changes during pregnancy in multiple sclerosis. The method was immunoSEQ multiplex PCR; TCRdb's version includes in-frame clones alone and lacks a portion of them. The table has under 100,000 clones, 91% seen once. The sequenced sample was peripheral blood, obtained in the first trimester of pregnancy. The receptors shown here come from a female donor in good health, enrolled as a control in a pregnancy study.

The rearrangement joins TRBV15 to TRBJ2-7; D possibly corresponds to TRBD2 (5 bases). The CDR3 contains 12 residues. V gave up 5 bases and J gave up 9 bases, with 14 bases separating them. Per germline, CDR1 LNHNV and CDR2 YYDKDF (reference sequence). CDR3 coding DNA: TGTGCCACCAGCCCCGGGGAGTACTCGCAGTACTTC. It codes for CATSPGEYSQYF. Full variable domain (missing parts from reference TRBV15 and TRBJ2-7): DAMVIQNPRYQVTQFGKPVTLSCSQTLNHNVMYWYQQKSSQAPKLLFHYYDKDFNNEADTPDNFQSRRPNTSFCFLDIRSPGLGDTAMYLCATSPGEYSQYFGPGTRLTVT.

This chain links TRBV7-2 with TRBJ1-1, with D hard to call. The CDR3 has 13 amino acids. V shed 3 bases and J shed 1 base, with 6 bases lying between them. CDR1 is SGHTA, CDR2 FQGNSA, per germline. The CDR3 DNA follows: TGTGCCAGCAGCTTTGGCGGGAACACTGAAGCTTTCTTT. Its translation: CASSFGGNTEAFF.

V usage is TRBV5-5 and J usage is TRBJ1-2; 10 bases agree with TRBD1. The CDR3 has 14 residues. Germline lookup yields CDR1 SGHKS and CDR2 YYEKEE (reference sequence). Unmatched junction bases numbered 8, after V lost 4 bases and J lost 8 bases. CDR3 sequence (DNA): TGTGCCAGCAGCCTACGGGACAGGGGACGGGGCTACACCTTC. This translates into CASSLRDRGRGYTF. The whole variable domain, remainder taken from reference TRBV5-5 and TRBJ1-2, is DAGVTQSPTHLIKTRGQQVTLRCSPISGHKSVSWYQQVLGQGPQFIFQYYEKEERGRGNFPDRFSARQFPNYSSELNVNALLLGDSALYLCASSLRDRGRGYTFGSGTRLTVV.

The genes are TRBV18 and TRBJ1-2; D is uncertain. With 3 bases removed from V and 6 bases from J, the gap between germline ends came to 8 bases. CDR1 is KGHSH and CDR2 is LQKENI in the germline V gene. The CDR3 totals 12 residues. The CDR3 spells CASSPSGDGYTF. In nucleotides, the CDR3 is TGTGCCAGCTCACCTAGTGGAGATGGCTACACCTTC.

The CDR3 region has the DNA TGTGCCAGCAGCTTGGTTTCAGGGGGGAACTATGGCTACACCTTC. This codes for CASSLVSGGNYGYTF. The gene calls are TRBV5-4 and TRBJ1-2, with 7 bases identical to TRBD1. The CDR3 runs to 15 residues. Trimming took 0 bases from V and 2 from J; bases not matched to a gene: 4. Germline CDR1 and CDR2: SGHNT and YYREEE (reference sequence).

The chain links TRBV18 to TRBJ1-2; D remains ambiguous. This CDR3 spans 14 amino acids. Germline CDR1 reads KGHSH; CDR2 reads LQKENI. V was clipped by 0 bases and J by 0 bases, with 5 bases between them. The CDR3 sequence: CASSPPYSNYGYTF. As DNA, the CDR3 is TGTGCCAGCTCACCACCTTATTCTAACTATGGCTACACCTTC.

This sequence joins TRBV5-1 and TRBJ1-1; D gene ambiguous. CDR1 SGHRS and CDR2 YFSETQ come from the germline V gene. This CDR3 is 16 amino acids long. Trimming cost V 1 base and J 0 bases, with 13 bases left between them. Here the CDR3 reads CASSLQASVLNTEAFF. The CDR3 nucleotides are TGCGCCAGCAGCTTGCAGGCATCTGTACTGAACACTGAAGCTTTCTTT.

V and J are TRBV4-3 and TRBJ1-4; unclear D gene. Trimming pared 1 base from V and 4 bases from J, leaving 7 bases between. Germline V gene data show CDR1 as LGHNA and CDR2 as YSLEER. This CDR3 has 14 residues. CDR3 in amino acids: CASSQVDNNEKLFF. The CDR3 DNA reads TGCGCCAGCAGCCAAGTAGATAATAATGAAAAACTGTTTTTT.

On this clone itself: The junction shows a germline mismatch at one end, possibly a read error. The CDR3 DNA reads as TGTGCTAGCAGCCAAGACTCTTCAGATACGCAGTATTTT. Protein: CASSQDSSDTQYF. The chain combines TRBV7-7 with TRBJ2-3; D is unresolved. CDR1 SSHAT and CDR2 FNYEAQ come from the germline V gene (reference sequence). The CDR3 loop spans 13 amino acids.

The chain employs TRBV11-2 and TRBJ1-1; D gene ambiguous. CDR3 length equals 12 residues. Trimming shortened V by 10 bases and J by 0 bases, and 9 bases separated the two germline ends. Germline-derived CDR1 and CDR2 are SGHAT and FQNNGV. Here the CDR3 reads CATSRMNTEAFF. The CDR3 DNA is TGTGCCACCTCCAGAATGAACACTGAAGCTTTCTTT.

The V gene is TRBV18, the J gene TRBJ2-5, with TRBD2 identical over 7 bases. Germline trimming cut 3 bases from V and 2 bases from J; bases unmatched to any gene: 6. The CDR3 runs to 15 residues. CDR1 and CDR2 from the germline V gene are KGHSH and LQKENI. The CDR3 spells CASSPAGGFQETQYF. The CDR3 nucleotides read TGTGCCAGCTCACCCGCCGGGGGGTTTCAAGAGACCCAGTACTTC.

The CDR3 spells CASSPTYPGQHYEQYF. CDR3 nucleotide sequence: TGTGCCAGCAGCCCCACCTACCCGGGACAACACTACGAGCAGTACTTC. The gene calls are TRBV5-6 and TRBJ2-7; weak D call: TRBD1 (6 bases). Between the trimmed V and J ends, which lost 4 bases and 3 bases, there was a span of 20 bases. CDR3 length: 16 residues. CDR1 SGHDT and CDR2 YYEEEE come from the germline V gene. Full variable domain (rest looked up from reference TRBV5-6 and TRBJ2-7): DAGVTQSPTHLIKTRGQQVTLRCSPKSGHDTVSWYQQALGQGPQFIFQYYEEEERQRGNFPDRFSGHQFPNYSSELNVNALLLGDSALYLCASSPTYPGQHYEQYFGPGTRLTVT.

The chain employs TRBV7-3 and TRBJ1-1; TRBD1 agrees at 7 bases. V was clipped by 3 bases and J by 0 bases; unmatched bases: 1. This CDR3 comprises 14 residues. The germline gives CDR1 SGHTA, CDR2 FQGTGA. The CDR3 DNA reads TGTGCCAGCAGCTTGACAGGGATGAACACTGAAGCTTTCTTT. Its translation is CASSLTGMNTEAFF.

The J gene is TRBJ1-2, the V gene TRBV5-1, with D possibly TRBD1 on 6 matching bases. From germline, CDR1 is SGHRS and CDR2 YFSETQ. V was trimmed by 0 bases and J by 3 bases, leaving 9 bases between them. This CDR3 contains 14 residues. DNA of the CDR3: TGCGCCAGCAGCTTGGCGGGGGGGCACTATGGCTACACCTTC. Translating it yields CASSLAGGHYGYTF.

V gene TRBV9 combines with J gene TRBJ2-7, with TRBD1 matching over 9 bases. In germline, CDR1 is SGDLS, CDR2 YYNGEE. Germline trimming cut 0 bases from V and 0 bases from J; bases unmatched to any gene: 4. This CDR3 comprises 16 residues. The CDR3 sequence is CASSVGEDRGSYEQYF. CDR3 nucleotides: TGTGCCAGCAGCGTAGGAGAGGACAGGGGCTCCTACGAGCAGTACTTC.

V gene TRBV5-4 combines with J gene TRBJ2-7; 7 bases are shared with TRBD1. Germline assignment: CDR1 SGHNT and CDR2 YYREEE (reference sequence). CDR3 length: 14 amino acids. J gave up 2 bases and V 4 bases, and 6 bases lay outside the gene matches. The CDR3: CASSRGLSTYEQYF. CDR3 DNA sequence: TGTGCCAGCAGCAGGGGGCTAAGTACCTACGAGCAGTACTTC.

J is TRBJ1-5 and V is TRBV6-5; no firm D call. V lost 6 bases and J lost 4, with 10 bases in between. The germline V gene has CDR1 MNHEY and CDR2 SVGAGI. CDR3 size: 13 residues. The CDR3, as DNA: TGTGCCAGCAGCGCAGGCTCGAATCAGCCCCAGCATTTT. Translated, it gives CASSAGSNQPQHF.

The genes are TRBV7-2 and TRBJ1-2; TRBD1 agrees at 9 bases. The trim removed 1 base at V and 5 bases at J, leaving 5 bases unmatched. This CDR3 is built from 15 residues. Germline loops: CDR1 SGHTA, CDR2 FQGNSA. The DNA of the CDR3 is TGTGCCAGCAGCTTAGGCCCGGGACAGGGATATGGCTACACCTTC. Its protein product is CASSLGPGQGYGYTF. Filled out from reference TRBV7-2 and TRBJ1-2, the complete variable domain reads GAGVSQSPSNKVTEKGKDVELRCDPISGHTALYWYRQSLGQGLEFLIYFQGNSAPDKSGLPSDRFSAERTGGSVSTLTIQRTQQEDSAVYLCASSLGPGQGYGYTFGSGTRLTVV.

V gene TRBV11-2 combines with J gene TRBJ1-3; D is possibly TRBD1 (6 bases). In germline, CDR1 is SGHAT, CDR2 FQNNGV. Trimming left V 1 base short and J 0 bases short, with 10 bases between. This CDR3 has 16 amino acids. CDR3 sequence reads: CASSLARTVSGNTIYF. The CDR3 DNA reads as TGTGCCAGCAGCTTAGCGCGGACAGTCTCTGGAAACACCATATATTTT.

The rearrangement uses TRBV11-1 and TRBJ2-1, with D uncertain. The CDR3 extends over 15 amino acids. V lost 2 bases, J lost 0 bases, and 8 bases lay in between. CDR1 is SGHAT, CDR2 FQDESV, per germline (reference sequence). CDR3 region: CASSLTAGSYNEQFF. The CDR3 DNA follows: TGTGCCAGCAGCTTAACAGCCGGCTCCTACAATGAGCAGTTCTTC.